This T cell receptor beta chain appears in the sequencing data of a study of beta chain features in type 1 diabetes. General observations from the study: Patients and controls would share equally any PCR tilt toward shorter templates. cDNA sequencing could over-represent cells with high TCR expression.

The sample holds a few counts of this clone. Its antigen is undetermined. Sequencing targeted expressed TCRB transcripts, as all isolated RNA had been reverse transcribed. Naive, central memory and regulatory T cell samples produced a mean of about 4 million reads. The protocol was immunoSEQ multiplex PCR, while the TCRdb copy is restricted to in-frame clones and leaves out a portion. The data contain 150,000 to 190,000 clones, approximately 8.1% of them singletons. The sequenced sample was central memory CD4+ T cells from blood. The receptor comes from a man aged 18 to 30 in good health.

The CDR3 sequence: CASSPPGREGNTIYF. The CDR3 nucleotides are TGTGCCAGCTCACCTCCTGGTCGGGAAGGAAACACCATATATTTT. The rearrangement uses TRBV18 and TRBJ1-3; no clear D. Trimming took off 3 bases at V and 4 bases at J, with 13 bases between the two ends. The CDR3 has 15 residues. Germline CDR1 and CDR2: KGHSH and LQKENI.